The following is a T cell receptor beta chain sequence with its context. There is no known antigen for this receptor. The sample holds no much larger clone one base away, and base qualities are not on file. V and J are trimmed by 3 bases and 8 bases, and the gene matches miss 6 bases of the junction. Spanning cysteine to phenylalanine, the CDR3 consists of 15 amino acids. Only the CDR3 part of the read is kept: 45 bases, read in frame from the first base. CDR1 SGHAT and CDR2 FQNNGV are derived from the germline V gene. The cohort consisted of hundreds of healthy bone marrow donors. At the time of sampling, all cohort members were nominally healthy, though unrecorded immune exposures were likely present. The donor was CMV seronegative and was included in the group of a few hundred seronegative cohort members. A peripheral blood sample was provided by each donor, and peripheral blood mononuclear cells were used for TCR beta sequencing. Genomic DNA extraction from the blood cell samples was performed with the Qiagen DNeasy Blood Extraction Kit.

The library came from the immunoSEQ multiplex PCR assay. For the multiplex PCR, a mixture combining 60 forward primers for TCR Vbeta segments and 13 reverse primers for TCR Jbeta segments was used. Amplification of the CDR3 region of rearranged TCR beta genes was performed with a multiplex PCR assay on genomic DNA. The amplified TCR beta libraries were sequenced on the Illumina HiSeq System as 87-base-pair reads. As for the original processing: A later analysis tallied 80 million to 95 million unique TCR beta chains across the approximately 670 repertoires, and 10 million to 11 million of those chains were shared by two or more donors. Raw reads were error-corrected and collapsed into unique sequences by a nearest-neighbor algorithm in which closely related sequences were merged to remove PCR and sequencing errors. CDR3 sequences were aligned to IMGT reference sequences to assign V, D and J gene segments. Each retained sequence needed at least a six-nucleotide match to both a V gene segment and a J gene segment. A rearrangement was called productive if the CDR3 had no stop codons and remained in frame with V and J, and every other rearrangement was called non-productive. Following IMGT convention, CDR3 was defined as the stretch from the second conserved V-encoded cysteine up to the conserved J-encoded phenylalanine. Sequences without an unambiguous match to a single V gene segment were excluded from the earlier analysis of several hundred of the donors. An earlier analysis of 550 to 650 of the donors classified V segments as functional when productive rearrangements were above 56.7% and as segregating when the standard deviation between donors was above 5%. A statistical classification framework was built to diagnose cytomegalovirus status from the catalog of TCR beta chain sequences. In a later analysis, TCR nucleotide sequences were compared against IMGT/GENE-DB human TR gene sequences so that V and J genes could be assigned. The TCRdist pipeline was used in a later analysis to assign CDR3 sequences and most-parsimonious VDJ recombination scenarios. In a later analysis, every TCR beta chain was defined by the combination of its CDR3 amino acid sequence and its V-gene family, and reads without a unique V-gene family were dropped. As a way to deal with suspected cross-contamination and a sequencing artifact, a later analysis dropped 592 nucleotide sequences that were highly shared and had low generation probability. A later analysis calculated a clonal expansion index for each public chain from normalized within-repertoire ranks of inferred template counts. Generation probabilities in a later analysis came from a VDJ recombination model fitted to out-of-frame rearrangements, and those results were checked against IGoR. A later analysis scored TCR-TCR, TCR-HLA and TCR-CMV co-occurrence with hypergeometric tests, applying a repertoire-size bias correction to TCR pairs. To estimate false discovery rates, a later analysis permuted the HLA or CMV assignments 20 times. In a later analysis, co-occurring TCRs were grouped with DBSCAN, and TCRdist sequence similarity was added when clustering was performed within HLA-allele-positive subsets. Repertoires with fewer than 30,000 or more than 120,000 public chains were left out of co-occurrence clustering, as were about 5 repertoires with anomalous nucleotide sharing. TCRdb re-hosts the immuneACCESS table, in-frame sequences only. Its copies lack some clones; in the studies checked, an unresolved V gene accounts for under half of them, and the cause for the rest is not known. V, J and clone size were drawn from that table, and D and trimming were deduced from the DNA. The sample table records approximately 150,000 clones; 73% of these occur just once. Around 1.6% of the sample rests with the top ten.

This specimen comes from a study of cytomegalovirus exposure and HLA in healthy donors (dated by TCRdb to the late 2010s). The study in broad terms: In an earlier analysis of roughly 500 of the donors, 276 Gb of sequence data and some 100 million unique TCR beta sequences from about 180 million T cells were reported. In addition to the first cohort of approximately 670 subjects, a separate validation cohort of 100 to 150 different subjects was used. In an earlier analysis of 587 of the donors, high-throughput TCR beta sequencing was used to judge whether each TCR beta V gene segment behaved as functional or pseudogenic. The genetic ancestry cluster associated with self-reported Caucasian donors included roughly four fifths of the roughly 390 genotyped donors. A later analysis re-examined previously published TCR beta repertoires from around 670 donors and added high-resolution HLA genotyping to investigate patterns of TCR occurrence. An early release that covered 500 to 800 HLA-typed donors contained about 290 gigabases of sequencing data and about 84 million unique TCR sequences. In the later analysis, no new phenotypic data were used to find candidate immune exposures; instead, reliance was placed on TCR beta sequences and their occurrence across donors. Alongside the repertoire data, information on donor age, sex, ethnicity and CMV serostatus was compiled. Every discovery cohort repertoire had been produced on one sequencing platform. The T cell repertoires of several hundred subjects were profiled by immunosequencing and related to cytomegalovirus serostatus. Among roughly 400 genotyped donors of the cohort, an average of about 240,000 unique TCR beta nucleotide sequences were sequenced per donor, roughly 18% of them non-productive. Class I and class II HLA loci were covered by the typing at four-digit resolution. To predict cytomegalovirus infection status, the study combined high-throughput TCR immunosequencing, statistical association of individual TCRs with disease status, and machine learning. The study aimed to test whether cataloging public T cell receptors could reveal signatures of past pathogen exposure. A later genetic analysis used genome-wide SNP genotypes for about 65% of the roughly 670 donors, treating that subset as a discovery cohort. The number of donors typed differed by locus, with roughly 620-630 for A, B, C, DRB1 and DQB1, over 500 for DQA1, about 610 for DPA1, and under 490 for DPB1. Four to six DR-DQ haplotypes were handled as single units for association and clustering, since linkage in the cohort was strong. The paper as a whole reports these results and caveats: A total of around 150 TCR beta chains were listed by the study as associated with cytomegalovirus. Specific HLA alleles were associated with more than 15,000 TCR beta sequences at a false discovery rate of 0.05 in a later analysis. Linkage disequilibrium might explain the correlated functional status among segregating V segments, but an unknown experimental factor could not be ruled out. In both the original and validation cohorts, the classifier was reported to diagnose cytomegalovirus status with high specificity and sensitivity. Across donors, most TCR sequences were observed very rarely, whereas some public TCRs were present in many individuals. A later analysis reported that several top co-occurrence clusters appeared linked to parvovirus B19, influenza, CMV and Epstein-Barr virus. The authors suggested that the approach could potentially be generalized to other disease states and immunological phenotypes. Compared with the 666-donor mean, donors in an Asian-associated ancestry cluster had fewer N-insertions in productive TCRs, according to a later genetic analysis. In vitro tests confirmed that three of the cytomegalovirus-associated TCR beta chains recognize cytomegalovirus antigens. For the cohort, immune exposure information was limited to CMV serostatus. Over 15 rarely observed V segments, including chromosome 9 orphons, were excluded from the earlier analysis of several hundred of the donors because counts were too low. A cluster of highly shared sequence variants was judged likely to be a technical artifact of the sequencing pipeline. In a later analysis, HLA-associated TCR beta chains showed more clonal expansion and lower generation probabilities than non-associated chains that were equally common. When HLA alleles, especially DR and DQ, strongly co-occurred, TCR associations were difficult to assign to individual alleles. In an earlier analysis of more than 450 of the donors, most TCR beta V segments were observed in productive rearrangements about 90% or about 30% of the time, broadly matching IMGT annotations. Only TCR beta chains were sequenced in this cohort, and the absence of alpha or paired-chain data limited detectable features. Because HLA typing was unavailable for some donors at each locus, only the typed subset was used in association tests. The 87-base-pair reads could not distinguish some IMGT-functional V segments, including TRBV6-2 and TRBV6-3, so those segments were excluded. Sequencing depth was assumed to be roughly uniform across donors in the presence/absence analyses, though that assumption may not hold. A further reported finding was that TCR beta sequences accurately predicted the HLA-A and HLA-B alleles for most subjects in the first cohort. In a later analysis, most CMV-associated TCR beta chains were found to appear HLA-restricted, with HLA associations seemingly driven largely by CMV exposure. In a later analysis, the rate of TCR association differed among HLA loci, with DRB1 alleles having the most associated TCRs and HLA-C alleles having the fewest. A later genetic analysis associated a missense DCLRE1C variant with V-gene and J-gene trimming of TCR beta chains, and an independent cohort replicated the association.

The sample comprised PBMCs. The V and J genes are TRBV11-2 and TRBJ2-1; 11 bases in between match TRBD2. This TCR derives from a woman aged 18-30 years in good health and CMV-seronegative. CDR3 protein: CASSFLAGGADEQFF. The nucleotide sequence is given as TGTGCCAGCAGCTTCCTAGCGGGAGGTGCGGATGAGCAGTTCTTC.